This T cell receptor (beta chain) comes out of a study of blood T cell repertoires in COVID-19. TCRdb's table, derived via immunoSEQ multiplex PCR, lists solely in-frame clones and lacks some. Of roughly 150,000 clones in the sample, more than 65% are singletons; the top ten hold 4% to 4.5%. After removal of 0 bases from V and 4 bases from J, the junction contained 5 bases not matched to a gene. The V gene's germline CDR1 is SGHRS and CDR2 YFSETQ. The length of the CDR3 is 15 residues. The specimen sequenced was peripheral blood. This clonotype was sampled from a man aged 60-69 years with acute or convalescent COVID-19. The chain uses TRBV5-1 and TRBJ2-7; 9 positions agree with TRBD1. CDR3 residues: CASSLGAGTGYEQYF. The CDR3 coding sequence is TGCGCCAGCAGCTTGGGGGCCGGGACAGGGTACGAGCAGTACTTC.